This is a list of T cell receptor beta chains from one sample in a study of cytomegalovirus exposure and HLA in healthy donors. TCRdb's copy holds only in-frame clones and misses some; the assay was immunoSEQ multiplex PCR. The data contain about 140,000 clones, roughly 73% of them seen just once; the ten biggest clones take up over 1%. The sequencing sample was made of PBMCs. The receptors come from a woman between 40 and 55 years old in good health and CMV-seronegative. The CDR3 runs from the conserved cysteine through the conserved F or W. The D gene is left open where the match is weak.

v_call d_call cdr3_aa
TRBV7-2 NA CASIIRVGGETQYF
TRBV7-6 NA CASSLGDTGSRGYTF
TRBV5-1 NA CASSSLQGQETQYF
TRBV5-6 TRBD1 CASSSDRGNIGYTF
TRBV4-3 NA CASSQAAGGRENGYTF
TRBV7-2 NA CASSSGLHYGYTF
TRBV7-6 NA CASSSTGGHGLAFRDTQYF
TRBV7-9 TRBD1 CASSLVAGQGYGYTF
TRBV5-1 NA CASSLTGSTDTQYF
TRBV14 TRBD2 CASSQGGGHEQFF
TRBV2 TRBD1 CASARDRVASGYTF
TRBV23-1 TRBD1 CASATGGGFGTNEKLFF
TRBV6-1 NA CASSATSQATGELFF
TRBV19 TRBD1 CASSTTYRGARFF
TRBV15 NA CATSRKRGTEAFF
TRBV7-8 NA CASSLGSEAFF
TRBV10-3 TRBD1 CAISLDRGLTGYTF
TRBV5-8 TRBD1 CASSLFLGTGGPKGYGYTF
TRBV5-6 NA CASSLSGLAGVGYGYTF
TRBV29-1 TRBD1 CSLGQGWSGELFF
TRBV2 TRBD1 CASRTGWTEAFF
TRBV5-1 NA CASSSQTGTNEKLFF
TRBV6-5 NA CASSYSRDYNEQFF
TRBV9 NA CASSVEGDTEAFF
TRBV29-1 TRBD2 CSVVLAGGTRGLLGTDTQYF
TRBV7-2 NA CASSFKDSPGYTF
TRBV10-3 TRBD2 CAISEAGGPTDTQYF
TRBV6-6 NA CASSIQENYGYTF
TRBV7-2 NA CASSSGSGRGNYGYTF
TRBV27 NA CASSFGQGGYNEQFF
TRBV2 TRBD1 CASSVTGTVAFF
TRBV4-1 NA CASSQTTGSDNSPLHF
TRBV28 NA CASSPGFTYGYTF
TRBV25-1 NA CASSELGSRGRAEAFF
TRBV27 TRBD1 CASSLGIHRGWDEAFF
TRBV5-1 TRBD2 CASSKGLAGGHEQFF
TRBV4-2 TRBD2 CASSLLAGGGTGELFF
TRBV4-1 NA CASSQALDTRIGGAFF
TRBV4-1 TRBD2 CASSQGLAGVNEQFF
TRBV7-3 TRBD1 CASGTSGGSDGYTF
TRBV4-2 NA CASSQGGPMSPKNIQYF
TRBV6-5 NA CAVGGEQGLAYGYTF
TRBV2 NA CASHTVVDYNEQFF
TRBV18 NA CASSPGGKDSPLHF
TRBV7-8 NA CASSQTHRSNTGELFF
TRBV6-5 TRBD1 CASSYQGGSDGYTF
TRBV7-2 NA CASSVNNQPQHF
TRBV23-1 NA CASSQSKQGDTQYF
TRBV7-6 TRBD1 CASSFAPQGAVETQYF
TRBV7-9 NA CASSLAGVAATEAFF